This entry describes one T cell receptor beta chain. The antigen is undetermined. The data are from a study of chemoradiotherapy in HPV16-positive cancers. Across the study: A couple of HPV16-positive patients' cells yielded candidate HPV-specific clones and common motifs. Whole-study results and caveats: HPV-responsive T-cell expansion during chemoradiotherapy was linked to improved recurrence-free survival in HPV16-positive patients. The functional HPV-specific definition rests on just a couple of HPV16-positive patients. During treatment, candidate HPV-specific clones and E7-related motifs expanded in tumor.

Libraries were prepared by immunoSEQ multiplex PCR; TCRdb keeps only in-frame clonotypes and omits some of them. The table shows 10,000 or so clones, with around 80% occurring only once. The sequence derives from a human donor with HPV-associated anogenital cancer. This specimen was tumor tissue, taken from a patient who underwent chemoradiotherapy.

CDR3 loop: CASSLIQAGANVLTF. DNA for the CDR3: TGTGCCAGCAGCTTAATTCAGGCTGGGGCCAACGTCCTGACTTTC. V usage is TRBV7-9 and J usage is TRBJ2-6; D uncertain. Trimming removed 2 bases at V and 2 bases at J, with 7 bases between. Germline CDR1 is SEHNR and CDR2 is FQNEAQ (reference sequence). The CDR3 runs 15 residues. The entire variable domain, with the rest obtained from reference TRBV7-9 and TRBJ2-6, is as follows: DTGVSQNPRHKITKRGQNVTFRCDPISEHNRLYWYRQTLGQGPEFLTYFQNEAQLEKSRLLSDRFSAERPKGSFSTLEIQRTEQGDSAMYLCASSLIQAGANVLTFGAGSRLTVL.